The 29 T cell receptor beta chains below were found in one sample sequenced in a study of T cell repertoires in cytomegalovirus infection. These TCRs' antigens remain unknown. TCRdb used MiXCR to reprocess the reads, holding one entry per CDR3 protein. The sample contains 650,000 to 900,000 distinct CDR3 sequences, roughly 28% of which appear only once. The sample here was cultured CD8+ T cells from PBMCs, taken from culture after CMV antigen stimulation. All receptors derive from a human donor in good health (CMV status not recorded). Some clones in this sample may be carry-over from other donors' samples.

This CDR3 is CASIPAGPPNLGTEAFF. CDR3 sequence (DNA): TGTGCCAGCATCCCGGCCGGGCCCCCCAACCTTGGCACTGAAGCTTTCTTT. The rearrangement links TRBV25-1 to TRBJ1-1; D unclear. In germline, CDR1 is MGHDK, CDR2 SYGVNS. V gave up 7 bases and J gave up 4 bases, with 25 bases separating them. The CDR3 consists of 17 residues. The full variable domain, rest sourced from reference TRBV25-1 and TRBJ1-1, is EADIYQTPRYLVIGTGKKITLECSQTMGHDKMYWYQQDPGMELHLIHYSYGVNSTEKGDLSSESTVSRIRTEHFPLTLESARPSHTSQYLCASIPAGPPNLGTEAFFGQGTRLTVV.

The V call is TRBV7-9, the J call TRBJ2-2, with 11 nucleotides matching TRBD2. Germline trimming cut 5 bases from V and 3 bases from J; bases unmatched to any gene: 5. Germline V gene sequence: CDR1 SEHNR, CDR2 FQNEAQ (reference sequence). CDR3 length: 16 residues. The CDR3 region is CASSRTSGGYTGELFF. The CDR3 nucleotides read TGTGCCAGCAGCCGCACTAGCGGGGGCTACACCGGGGAGCTGTTTTTT.

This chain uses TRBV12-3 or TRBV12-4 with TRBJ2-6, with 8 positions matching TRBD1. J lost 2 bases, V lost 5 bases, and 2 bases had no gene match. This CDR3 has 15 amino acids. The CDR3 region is CASSATGAGANVLTF. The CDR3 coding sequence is TGTGCCAGCAGTGCGACAGGGGCTGGGGCCAACGTCCTGACTTTC.

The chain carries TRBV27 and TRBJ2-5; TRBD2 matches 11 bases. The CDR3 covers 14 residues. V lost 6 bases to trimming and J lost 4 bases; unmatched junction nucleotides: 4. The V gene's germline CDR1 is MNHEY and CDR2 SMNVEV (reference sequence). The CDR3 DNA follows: TGTGCCAGCAGAGTAGCGGGGGGGCTAGAGACCCAGTACTTC. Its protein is CASRVAGGLETQYF.

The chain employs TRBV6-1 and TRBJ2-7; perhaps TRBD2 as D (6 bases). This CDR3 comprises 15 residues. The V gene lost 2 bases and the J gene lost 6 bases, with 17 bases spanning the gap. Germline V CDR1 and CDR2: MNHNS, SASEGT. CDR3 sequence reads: CASSEREIGFLEQYF. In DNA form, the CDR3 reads TGTGCCAGCAGTGAACGGGAGATCGGGTTCCTCGAGCAGTACTTC.

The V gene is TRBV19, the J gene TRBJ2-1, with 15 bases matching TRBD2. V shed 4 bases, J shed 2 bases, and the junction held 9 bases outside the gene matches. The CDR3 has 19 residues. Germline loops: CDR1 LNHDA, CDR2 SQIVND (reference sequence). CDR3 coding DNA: TGTGCCAGTAGTAGATCCGGGACTAGCGGGGGGACGACCTACAATGAGCAGTTCTTC. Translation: CASSRSGTSGGTTYNEQFF.

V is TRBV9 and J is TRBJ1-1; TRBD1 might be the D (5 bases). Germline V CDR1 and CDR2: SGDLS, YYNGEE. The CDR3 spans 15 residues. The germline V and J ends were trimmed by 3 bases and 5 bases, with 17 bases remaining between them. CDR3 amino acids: CASSGSRGRLTEAFF. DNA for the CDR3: TGTGCCAGCAGCGGTTCAAGGGGACGCCTGACTGAAGCTTTCTTT. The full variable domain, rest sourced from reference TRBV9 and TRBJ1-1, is DSGVTQTPKHLITATGQRVTLRCSPRSGDLSVYWYQQSLDQGLQFLIQYYNGEERAKGNILERFSAQQFPDLHSELNLSSLELGDSALYFCASSGSRGRLTEAFFGQGTRLTVV.

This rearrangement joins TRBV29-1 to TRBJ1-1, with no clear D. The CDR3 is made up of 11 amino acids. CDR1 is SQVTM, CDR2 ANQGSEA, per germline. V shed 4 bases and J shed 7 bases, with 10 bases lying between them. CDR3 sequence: CSVVTEDEAFF. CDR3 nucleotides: TGCAGCGTTGTTACTGAGGATGAAGCTTTCTTT.

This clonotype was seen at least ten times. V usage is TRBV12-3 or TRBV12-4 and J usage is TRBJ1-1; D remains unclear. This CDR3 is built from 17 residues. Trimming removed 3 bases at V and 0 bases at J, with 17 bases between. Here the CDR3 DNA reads TGTGCCAGCAGTTTCATCAGCAGGCCGGGATTGAACACTGAAGCTTTCTTT. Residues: CASSFISRPGLNTEAFF.

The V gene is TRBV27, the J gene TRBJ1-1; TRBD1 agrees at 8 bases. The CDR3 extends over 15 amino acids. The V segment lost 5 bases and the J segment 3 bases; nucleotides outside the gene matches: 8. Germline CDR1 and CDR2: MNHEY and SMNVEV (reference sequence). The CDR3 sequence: CASSTRDRMYTEAFF. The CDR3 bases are TGTGCCAGCAGTACCAGGGACAGGATGTACACTGAAGCTTTCTTT.

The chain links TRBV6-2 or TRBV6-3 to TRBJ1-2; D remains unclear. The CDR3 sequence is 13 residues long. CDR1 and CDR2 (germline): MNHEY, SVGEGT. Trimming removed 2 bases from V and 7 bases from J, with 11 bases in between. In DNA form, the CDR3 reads TGTGCCAGCAGTTACGCGGGGTCTCTTGGCTACACCTTC. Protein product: CASSYAGSLGYTF.

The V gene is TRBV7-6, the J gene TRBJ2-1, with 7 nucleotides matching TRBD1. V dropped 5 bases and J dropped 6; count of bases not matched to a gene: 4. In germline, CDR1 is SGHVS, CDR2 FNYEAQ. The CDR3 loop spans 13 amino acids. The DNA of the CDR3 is TGTGCCAGCAGCAAAACAGGGGCCAATGAGCAGTTCTTC. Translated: CASSKTGANEQFF.

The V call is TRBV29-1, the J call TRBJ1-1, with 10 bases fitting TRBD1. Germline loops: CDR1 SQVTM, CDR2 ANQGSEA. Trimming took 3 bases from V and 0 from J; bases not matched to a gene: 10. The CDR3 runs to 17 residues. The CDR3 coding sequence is TGCAGCGTTGACCCAGCTCCGGGACAGGGGTTGAACACTGAAGCTTTCTTT. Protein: CSVDPAPGQGLNTEAFF.

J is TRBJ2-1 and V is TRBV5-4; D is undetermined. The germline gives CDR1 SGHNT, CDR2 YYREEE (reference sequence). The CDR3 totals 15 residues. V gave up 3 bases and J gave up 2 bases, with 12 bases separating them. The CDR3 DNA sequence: TGTGCCAGCAGCTCCTTCGGGCTAGCCTACAATGAGCAGTTCTTC. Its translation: CASSSFGLAYNEQFF. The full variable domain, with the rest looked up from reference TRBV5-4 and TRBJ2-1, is ETGVTQSPTHLIKTRGQQVTLRCSSQSGHNTVSWYQQALGQGPQFIFQYYREEENGRGNFPPRFSGLQFPNYSSELNVNALELDDSALYLCASSSFGLAYNEQFFGPGTRLTVL.

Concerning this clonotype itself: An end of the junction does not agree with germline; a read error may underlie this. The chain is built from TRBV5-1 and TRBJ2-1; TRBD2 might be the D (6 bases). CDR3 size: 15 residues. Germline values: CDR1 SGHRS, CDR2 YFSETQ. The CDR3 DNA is TGCGCCAACAGCTTGGCACTCGGGACTGGCAATGAGCAGTTCTTC. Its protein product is CANSLALGTGNEQFF.

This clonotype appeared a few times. In nucleotides, the CDR3 is TGCGCCAGCAGCCATACTAGCGGGGGCCCCTACGAGCAGTACTTC. Its translation is CASSHTSGGPYEQYF. The V and J genes are TRBV4-1 and TRBJ2-7; 11 positions match TRBD2. The CDR3 is 15 amino acids. CDR1 MGHRA and CDR2 YSYEKL come from the germline V gene. V was clipped by 3 bases and J by 2 bases; unmatched bases: 3.

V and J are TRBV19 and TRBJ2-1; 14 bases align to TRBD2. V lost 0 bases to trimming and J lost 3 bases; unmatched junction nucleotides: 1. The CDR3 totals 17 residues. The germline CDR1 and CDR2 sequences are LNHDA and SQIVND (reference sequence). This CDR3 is CASSIEGTSGGYNEQFF. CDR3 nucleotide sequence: TGTGCCAGTAGTATAGAGGGGACTAGCGGGGGCTACAATGAGCAGTTCTTC.

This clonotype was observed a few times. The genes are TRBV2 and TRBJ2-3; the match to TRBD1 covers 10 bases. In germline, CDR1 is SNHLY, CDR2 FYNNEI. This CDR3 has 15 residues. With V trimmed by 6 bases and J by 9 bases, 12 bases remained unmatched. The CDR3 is CASSLPRPGQGTQYF. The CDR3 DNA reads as TGTGCCAGCAGCCTCCCCCGGCCGGGACAGGGGACGCAGTATTTT. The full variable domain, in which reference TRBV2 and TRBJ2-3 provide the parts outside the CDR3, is EPEVTQTPSHQVTQMGQEVILRCVPISNHLYFYWYRQILGQKVEFLVSFYNNEISEKSEIFDDQFSVERPDGSNFTLKIRSTKLEDSAMYFCASSLPRPGQGTQYFGPGTRLTVL.

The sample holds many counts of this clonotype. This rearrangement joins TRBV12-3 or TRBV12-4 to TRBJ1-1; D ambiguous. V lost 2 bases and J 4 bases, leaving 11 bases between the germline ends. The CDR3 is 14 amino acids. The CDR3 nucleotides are TGTGCCAGCAGTTTATTAGGCCCCGGCACTGAAGCTTTCTTT. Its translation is CASSLLGPGTEAFF.

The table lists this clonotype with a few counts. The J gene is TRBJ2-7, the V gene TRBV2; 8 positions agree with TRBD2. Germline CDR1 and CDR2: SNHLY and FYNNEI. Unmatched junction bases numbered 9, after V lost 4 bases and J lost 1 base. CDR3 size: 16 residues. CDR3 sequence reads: CASSVVAGGPSYEQYF. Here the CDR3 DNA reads TGTGCCAGCAGTGTGGTTGCGGGGGGCCCTTCCTACGAGCAGTACTTC.

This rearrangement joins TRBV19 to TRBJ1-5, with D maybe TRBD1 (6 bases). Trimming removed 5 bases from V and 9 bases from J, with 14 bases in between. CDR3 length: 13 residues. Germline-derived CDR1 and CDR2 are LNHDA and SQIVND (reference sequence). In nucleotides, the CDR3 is TGTGCCAGTAGTCGGACAGCTCTACGGCCCCAGCATTTT. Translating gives CASSRTALRPQHF.

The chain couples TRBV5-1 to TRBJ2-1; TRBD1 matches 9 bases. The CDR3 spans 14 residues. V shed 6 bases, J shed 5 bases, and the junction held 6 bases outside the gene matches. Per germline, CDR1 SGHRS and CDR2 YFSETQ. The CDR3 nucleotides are TGCGCCAGCACCCGGGGACAGGGAGACAATGAGCAGTTCTTC. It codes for CASTRGQGDNEQFF. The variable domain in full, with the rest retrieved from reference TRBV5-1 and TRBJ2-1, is KAGVTQTPRYLIKTRGQQVTLSCSPISGHRSVSWYQQTPGQGLQFLFEYFSETQRNKGNFPGRFSGRQFSNSRSEMNVSTLELGDSALYLCASTRGQGDNEQFFGPGTRLTVL.

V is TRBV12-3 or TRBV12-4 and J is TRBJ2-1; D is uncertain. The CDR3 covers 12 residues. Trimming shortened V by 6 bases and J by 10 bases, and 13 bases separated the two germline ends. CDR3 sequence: CASSPNTEEQFF. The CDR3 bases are TGTGCCAGCAGCCCCAACACTGAAGAGCAGTTCTTC.

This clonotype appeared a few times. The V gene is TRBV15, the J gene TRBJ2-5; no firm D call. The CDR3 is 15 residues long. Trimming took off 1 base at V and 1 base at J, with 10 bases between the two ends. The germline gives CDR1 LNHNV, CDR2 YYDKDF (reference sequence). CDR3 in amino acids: CATSRGQVAQETQYF. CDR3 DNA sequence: TGTGCCACCAGCAGAGGCCAAGTAGCCCAAGAGACCCAGTACTTC.

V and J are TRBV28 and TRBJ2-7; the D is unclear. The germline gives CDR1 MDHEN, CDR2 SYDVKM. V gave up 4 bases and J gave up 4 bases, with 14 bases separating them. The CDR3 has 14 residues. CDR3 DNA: TGTGCCAGCAGTTCACCCAACACCGTTTACGAGCAGTACGTC. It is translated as CASSSPNTVYEQYV.

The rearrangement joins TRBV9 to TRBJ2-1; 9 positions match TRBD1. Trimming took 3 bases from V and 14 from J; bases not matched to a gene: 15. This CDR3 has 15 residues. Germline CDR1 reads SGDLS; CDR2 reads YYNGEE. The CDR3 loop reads CASSGRDRDPQTKFF. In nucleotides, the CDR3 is TGTGCCAGCAGCGGACGGGACAGGGACCCCCAAACAAAGTTCTTC.

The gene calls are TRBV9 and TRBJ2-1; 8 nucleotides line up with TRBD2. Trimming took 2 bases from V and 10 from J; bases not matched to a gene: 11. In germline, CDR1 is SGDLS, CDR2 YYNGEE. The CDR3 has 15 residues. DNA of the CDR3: TGTGCCAGCAGCGTCACCGGGGGGGCAAGACCCGAGCAGTTCTTC. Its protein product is CASSVTGGARPEQFF.

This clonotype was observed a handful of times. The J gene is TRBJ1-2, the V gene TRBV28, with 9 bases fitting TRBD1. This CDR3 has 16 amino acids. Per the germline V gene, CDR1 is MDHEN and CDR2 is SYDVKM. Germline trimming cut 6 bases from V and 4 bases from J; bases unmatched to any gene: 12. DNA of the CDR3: TGTGCCAGCAGCCAAAGAGCTGCGGGACAGGGCTATGGCTACACCTTC. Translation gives CASSQRAAGQGYGYTF.

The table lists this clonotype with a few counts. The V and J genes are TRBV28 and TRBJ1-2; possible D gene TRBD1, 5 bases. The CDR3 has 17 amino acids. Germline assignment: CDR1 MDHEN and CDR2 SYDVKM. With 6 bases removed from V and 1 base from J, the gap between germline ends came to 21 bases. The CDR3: CASSRGRGSKFNYGYTF. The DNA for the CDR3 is TGTGCCAGCAGCCGGGGTAGGGGATCCAAATTTAACTATGGCTACACCTTC.